This entry lists 11 T cell receptor beta chains sequenced from one sample in a study of OX40 agonist ivuxolimab in advanced cancers. Clones were read by immunoSEQ multiplex PCR, and TCRdb kept only the in-frame ones, dropping some. This repertoire shows fewer than 75,000 clones, about 89% found once; its top ten account for around 0.8%. Source: CD4+ or CD8+ T cells sorted from blood, taken in a trial of the OX40 agonist ivuxolimab. Every receptor here comes from an adult with an advanced solid tumor such as melanoma, head and neck, liver or kidney cancer.

V is TRBV2 and J is TRBJ2-3; 9 bases map to TRBD1. This CDR3 has 15 amino acids. With 6 bases clipped from V and 1 base from J, the junction kept 5 bases outside the gene matches. Germline V CDR1 and CDR2: SNHLY, FYNNEI. The CDR3 region has the DNA TGTGCCAGCAGCCGGGACAGGGCCCGCACAGATACGCAGTATTTT. Translated, it gives CASSRDRARTDTQYF.

The CDR3 sequence is CASSFLTRGKNQPQHF. The CDR3 bases are TGTGCCAGCAGTTTCCTAACCAGGGGGAAAAATCAGCCCCAGCATTTT. The rearrangement links TRBV28 to TRBJ1-5, with 7 bases lining up with TRBD1. V dropped 3 bases and J dropped 4; count of bases not matched to a gene: 9. This CDR3 region has 16 residues. From germline, CDR1 is MDHEN and CDR2 SYDVKM.

This chain links TRBV30 with TRBJ2-5; possible D gene TRBD1, 6 bases. The CDR3 contains 14 residues. Germline CDR1 reads GTSNPN; CDR2 reads SVGIG (reference sequence). V was shortened by 2 bases and J by 7 bases, with 17 bases between the two germline ends. The CDR3 nucleotides read TGTGCCTGGAGTCGGACAGCCTCCCAGGGGACCCAGTACTTC. Protein sequence: CAWSRTASQGTQYF.

The chain combines TRBV7-2 with TRBJ2-1; the match to TRBD2 covers 13 bases. In germline, CDR1 is SGHTA, CDR2 FQGNSA. The V gene end was trimmed by 2 bases and the J gene end by 4 bases; junction bases not matched to a gene: 5. This CDR3 region has 17 residues. CDR3 nucleotide sequence: TGTGCCAGCAGCTTAAAGACTAGCGGGGGGTCGTACAATGAGCAGTTCTTC. Translating it yields CASSLKTSGGSYNEQFF.

The chain links TRBV6-5 to TRBJ1-5; D is undetermined. CDR1 is MNHEY, CDR2 SVGAGI, per germline. This CDR3 region has 13 residues. The ends were cut back, 7 bases at V and 7 bases at J, with 14 bases in the middle. The CDR3 bases are TGTGCCAGCACCGACGCTTTGGGGCAGCCCCAGCATTTT. This translates into CASTDALGQPQHF.

J is TRBJ2-1 and V is TRBV7-8; no clear D. V was cut by 5 bases and J by 10 bases, with 12 bases left in between. Germline lookup yields CDR1 SGHVS and CDR2 FQNEAQ. This CDR3 is built from 12 residues. CDR3 region: CASSPQSREQFF. In DNA, the CDR3 is TGTGCCAGCAGCCCCCAGAGTAGAGAGCAGTTCTTC.

The chain's CDR3 is CASERDEQYF. The CDR3 DNA follows: TGTGCCAGCGAGAGGGACGAGCAGTACTTC. The chain is built from TRBV2 and TRBJ2-7; D possibly corresponds to TRBD2 (5 bases). Germline values: CDR1 SNHLY, CDR2 FYNNEI. Between the trimmed V and J ends, which lost 8 bases and 5 bases, there was a span of 7 bases. CDR3 length: 10 residues. Using reference TRBV2 and TRBJ2-7 for the parts outside the CDR3, the full variable domain is EPEVTQTPSHQVTQMGQEVILRCVPISNHLYFYWYRQILGQKVEFLVSFYNNEISEKSEIFDDQFSVERPDGSNFTLKIRSTKLEDSAMYFCASERDEQYFGPGTRLTVT.

This sequence joins TRBV18 and TRBJ2-5, with 7 positions matching TRBD1. Germline loops: CDR1 KGHSH, CDR2 LQKENI. The CDR3 is 15 amino acids. V gave up 6 bases and J gave up 5 bases; unmatched junction bases: 12. CDR3 loop: CASSPRQGRIETQYF. The CDR3 DNA is TGTGCCAGCTCCCCGCGACAGGGCCGGATTGAGACCCAGTACTTC.

The genes are TRBV30 and TRBJ1-6; 7 positions match TRBD1. CDR3 size: 15 residues. The germline gives CDR1 GTSNPN, CDR2 SVGIG (reference sequence). The V and J ends lost 4 bases and 6 bases, in that order; junction bases with no gene match: 9. In nucleotides, the CDR3 is TGTGCCTGGACGGGGACAGCCTTAAGTAATTCACCCCTCCACTTT. Amino acids: CAWTGTALSNSPLHF.

The gene calls are TRBV4-2 and TRBJ2-6; either TRBD1 or TRBD2 may supply D (5 bases each). V was cut by 0 bases and J by 4 bases, with 19 bases left in between. The CDR3 contains 19 residues. Germline V CDR1 and CDR2: LGHNA, YNFKEQ. The chain's CDR3 is CASSQDFTGLLNGANVLTF. The CDR3 DNA is TGTGCCAGCAGCCAAGATTTTACAGGACTCCTAAACGGGGCCAACGTCCTGACTTTC.

The chain is built from TRBV4-2 and TRBJ2-7, with D tentatively TRBD1 (6 bases). Trimming left V 2 bases short and J 9 bases short, with 17 bases between. Germline assignment: CDR1 LGHNA and CDR2 YNFKEQ. The CDR3 sequence is 14 residues long. In DNA, the CDR3 is TGTGCCAGCAGCCAACAAGCCCCAGGGGATACGCAGTACTTC. Translating gives CASSQQAPGDTQYF.